The TCR beta chain under discussion was sequenced for a study of T cell repertoires in cytomegalovirus infection (dated by TCRdb to between 2017 and 2020). Concerning the study at large: The peptide stimulations were aimed at well-studied HLA-B-restricted epitopes as well as recently identified HLA-C-restricted CMV epitopes, whose presentation resists viral immunomodulation. The HLA type of each donor mattered for the analysis, because public TCR beta signatures pointed to carriage of CMV infection along with the matching HLA type.

As to this clonotype: There is no known antigen for this receptor. Per-base quality was not reported, and no clone a single base away is much larger than it.

TCRdb shows the sequencer as Illumina HiSeq 1500. Using fastp trimming at Q25 and MiXCR clonotype assembly, TCRdb reanalyzed the public sequencing data and kept in-frame beta chains. Here each entry gathers all rows of one CDR3 protein and keeps the most common genes and DNA. This sample gives about 770,000 distinct CDR3 sequences in total; around 29% of them show up just once. The ten largest clones take up over 10% of the sample. V and J are truncated by 5 bases and 6 bases respectively, leaving an intervening sequence of 14 bases. According to the germline V gene, CDR1 reads MNHEY and CDR2 reads SVGEGT. Reading from cysteine to phenylalanine, the CDR3 counts 14 amino acids. This entry keeps only the CDR3 DNA: 42 bases, framed from base 1. What the work shows at the level of the full study, not this receptor alone: The ex vivo response was dominated by HLA-C-restricted CMV-specific TCR beta clonotypes, which also provided the single most frequent clonotype in two of eight donors. In both this cohort and an independent roughly 350-donor cohort, the cumulative frequency of public TCR beta family members distinguished carriers of CMV infection plus the relevant HLA type.

The treatment or condition label corresponds to: in vitro stimulation with specific CMV peptide epitopes to enrich CMV-specific T cells. The input for sequencing was cultured CD8+ T cells from PBMCs, taken from culture after CMV antigen stimulation. In this chain, TRBV6-2 or TRBV6-3 is recombined with TRBJ1-5, with the D segment identity uncertain. This clonotype was sampled from a human donor in good health (CMV status not recorded). Some clones in this sample may be carry-over from other donors' samples. The DNA is as follows: TGTGCCAGCAGTGAGTGGGGAGAGGTTCAGCCCCAGCATTTT. Translated, it gives CASSEWGEVQPQHF.